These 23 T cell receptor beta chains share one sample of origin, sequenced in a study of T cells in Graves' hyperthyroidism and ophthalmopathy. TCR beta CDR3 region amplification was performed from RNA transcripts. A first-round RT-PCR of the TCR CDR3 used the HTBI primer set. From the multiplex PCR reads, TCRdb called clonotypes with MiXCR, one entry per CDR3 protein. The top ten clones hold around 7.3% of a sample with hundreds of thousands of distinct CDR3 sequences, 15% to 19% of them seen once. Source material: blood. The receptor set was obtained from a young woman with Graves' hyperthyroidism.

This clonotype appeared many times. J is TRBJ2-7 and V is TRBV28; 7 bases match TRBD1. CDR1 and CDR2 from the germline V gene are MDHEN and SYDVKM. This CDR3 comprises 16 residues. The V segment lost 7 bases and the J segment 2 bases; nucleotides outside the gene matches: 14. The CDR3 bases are TGTGCCAGCACTACTTTGGGGCAGGGGGACCCCTACGAGCAGTACTTC. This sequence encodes CASTTLGQGDPYEQYF.

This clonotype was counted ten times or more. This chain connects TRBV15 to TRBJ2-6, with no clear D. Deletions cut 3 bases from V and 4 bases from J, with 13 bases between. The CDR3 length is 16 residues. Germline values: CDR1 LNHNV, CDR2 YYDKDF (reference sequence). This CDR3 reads CATSSRISSGANVLTF. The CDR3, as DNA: TGTGCCACCAGCAGTCGAATATCCTCAGGGGCCAACGTCCTGACTTTC.

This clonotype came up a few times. The chain's CDR3 is CASSPETGGAYGYTF. For the CDR3, the DNA is TGCGCCAGCAGCCCAGAGACAGGGGGCGCCTATGGCTACACCTTC. V gene TRBV4-1 combines with J gene TRBJ1-2, with TRBD1 matching 10 bases. CDR3 length equals 15 residues. The J segment lost 4 bases and the V segment lost 4 bases, leaving 6 bases of the junction unmatched. Germline values: CDR1 MGHRA, CDR2 YSYEKL.

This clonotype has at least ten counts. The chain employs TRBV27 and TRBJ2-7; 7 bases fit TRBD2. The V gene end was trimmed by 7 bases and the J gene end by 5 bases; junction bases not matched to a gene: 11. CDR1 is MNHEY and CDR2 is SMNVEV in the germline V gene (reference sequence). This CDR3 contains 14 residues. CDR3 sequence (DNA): TGTGCCAGCAAATGGCGCGGGAGAGGCCACGAGCAGTACTTC. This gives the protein CASKWRGRGHEQYF.

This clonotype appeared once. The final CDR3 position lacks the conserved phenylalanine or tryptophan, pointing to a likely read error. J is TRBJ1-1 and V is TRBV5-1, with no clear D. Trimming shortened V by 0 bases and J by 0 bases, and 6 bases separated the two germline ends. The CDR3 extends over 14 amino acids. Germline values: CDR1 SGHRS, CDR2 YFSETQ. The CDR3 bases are TGCGCCAGCAGCTTGGAGGGTTTGAACACTGAAGCTTTCTGT. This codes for CASSLEGLNTEAFC.

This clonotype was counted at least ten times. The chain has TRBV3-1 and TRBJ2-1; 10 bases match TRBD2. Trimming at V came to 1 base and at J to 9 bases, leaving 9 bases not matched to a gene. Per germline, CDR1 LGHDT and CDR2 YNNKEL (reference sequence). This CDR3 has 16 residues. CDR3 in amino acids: CASSQGNSGGIGEQFF. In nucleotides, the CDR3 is TGTGCCAGCAGCCAAGGAAATAGCGGGGGGATCGGTGAGCAGTTCTTC.

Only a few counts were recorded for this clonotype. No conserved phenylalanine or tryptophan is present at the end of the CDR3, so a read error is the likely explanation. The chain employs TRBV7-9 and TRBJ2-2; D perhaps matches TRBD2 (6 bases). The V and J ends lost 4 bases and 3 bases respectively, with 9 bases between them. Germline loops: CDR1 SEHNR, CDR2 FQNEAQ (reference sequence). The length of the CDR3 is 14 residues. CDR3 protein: CASSSGLYTGELFL. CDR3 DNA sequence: TGTGCCAGCAGCTCGGGACTGTACACCGGGGAGCTGTTTCTT.

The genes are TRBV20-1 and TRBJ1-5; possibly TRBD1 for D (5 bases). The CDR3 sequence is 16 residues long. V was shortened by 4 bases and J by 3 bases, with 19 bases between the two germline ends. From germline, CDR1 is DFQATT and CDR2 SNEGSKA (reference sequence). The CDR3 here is CSATLSAGRLNQPQHF. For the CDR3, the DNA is TGCAGTGCTACTCTGTCGGCAGGGCGACTCAATCAGCCCCAGCATTTT.

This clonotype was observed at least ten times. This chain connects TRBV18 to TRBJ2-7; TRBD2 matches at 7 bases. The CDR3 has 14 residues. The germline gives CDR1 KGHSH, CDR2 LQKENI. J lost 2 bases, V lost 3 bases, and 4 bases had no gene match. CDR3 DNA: TGTGCCAGCTCACCGACGGGACTACCCTACGAGCAGTACTTC. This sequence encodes CASSPTGLPYEQYF.

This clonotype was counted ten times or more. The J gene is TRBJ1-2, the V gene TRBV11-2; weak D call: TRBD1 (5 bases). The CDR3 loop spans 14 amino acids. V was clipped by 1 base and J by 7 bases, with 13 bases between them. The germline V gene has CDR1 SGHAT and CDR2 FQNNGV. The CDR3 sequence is CASSLVSQGGGYTF. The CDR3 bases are TGTGCCAGCAGCTTAGTTAGTCAGGGCGGTGGCTACACCTTC. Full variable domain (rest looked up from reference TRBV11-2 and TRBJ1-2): EAGVAQSPRYKIIEKRQSVAFWCNPISGHATLYWYQQILGQGPKLLIQFQNNGVVDDSQLPKDRFSAERLKGVDSTLKIQPAKLEDSAVYLCASSLVSQGGGYTFGSGTRLTVV.

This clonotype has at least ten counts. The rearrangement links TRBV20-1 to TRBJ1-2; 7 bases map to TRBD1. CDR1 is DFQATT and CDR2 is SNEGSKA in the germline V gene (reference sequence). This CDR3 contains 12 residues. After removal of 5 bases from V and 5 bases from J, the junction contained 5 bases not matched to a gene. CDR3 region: CSASDRVYGYTF. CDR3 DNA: TGCAGTGCTTCAGACAGGGTATATGGCTACACCTTC.

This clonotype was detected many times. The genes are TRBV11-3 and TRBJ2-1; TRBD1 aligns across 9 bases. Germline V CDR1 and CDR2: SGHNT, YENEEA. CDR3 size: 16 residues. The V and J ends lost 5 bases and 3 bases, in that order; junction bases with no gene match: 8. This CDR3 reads CASSPAGDRDYNEQFF. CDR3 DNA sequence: TGTGCCAGCAGCCCCGCCGGGGACAGGGACTACAATGAGCAGTTCTTC.

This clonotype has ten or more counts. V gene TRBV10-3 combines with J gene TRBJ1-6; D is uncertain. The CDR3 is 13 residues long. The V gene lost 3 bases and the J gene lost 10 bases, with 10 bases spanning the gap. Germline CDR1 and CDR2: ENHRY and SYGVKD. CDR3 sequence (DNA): TGTGCCATCAGTGAATCCGACCAGTCACCCCTCCACTTT. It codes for CAISESDQSPLHF.

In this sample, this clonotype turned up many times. Here the CDR3 reads CASSESSKSNEQFF. The CDR3 DNA follows: TGCGCCAGCAGTGAGTCGAGTAAGAGCAATGAGCAGTTCTTC. V gene TRBV10-2 combines with J gene TRBJ2-1; unclear D gene. V was trimmed by 0 bases and J by 6 bases, leaving 9 bases between them. The germline CDR1 and CDR2 sequences are WSHSY and SAAADI. The CDR3 sequence is 14 residues long.

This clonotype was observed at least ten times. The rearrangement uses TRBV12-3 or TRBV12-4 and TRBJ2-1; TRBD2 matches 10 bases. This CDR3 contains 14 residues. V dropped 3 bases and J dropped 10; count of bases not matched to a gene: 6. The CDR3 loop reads CASSFQRGGREQFF. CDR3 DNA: TGTGCCAGCAGTTTCCAGCGGGGGGGCAGGGAGCAGTTCTTC.

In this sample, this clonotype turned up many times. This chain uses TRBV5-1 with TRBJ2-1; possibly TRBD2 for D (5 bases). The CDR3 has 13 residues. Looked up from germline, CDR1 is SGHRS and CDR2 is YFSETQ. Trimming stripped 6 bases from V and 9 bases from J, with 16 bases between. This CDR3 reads CASTEVLAAEQFF. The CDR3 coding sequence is TGCGCCAGCACGGAAGTCCTAGCAGCTGAGCAGTTCTTC.

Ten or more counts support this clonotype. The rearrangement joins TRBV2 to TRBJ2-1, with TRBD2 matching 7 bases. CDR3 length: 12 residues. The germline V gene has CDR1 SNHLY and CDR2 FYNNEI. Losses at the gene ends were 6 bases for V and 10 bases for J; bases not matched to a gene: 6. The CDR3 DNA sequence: TGTGCCAGCAGACTAGCGATAGGGGAGCAGTTCTTC. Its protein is CASRLAIGEQFF.

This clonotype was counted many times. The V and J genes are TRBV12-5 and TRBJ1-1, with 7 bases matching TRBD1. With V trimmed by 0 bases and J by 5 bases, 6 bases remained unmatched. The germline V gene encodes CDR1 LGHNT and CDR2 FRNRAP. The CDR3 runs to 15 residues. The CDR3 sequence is CASGLVAGGSTEAFF. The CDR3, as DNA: TGTGCTAGTGGTTTGGTGGCAGGGGGTTCGACTGAAGCTTTCTTT.

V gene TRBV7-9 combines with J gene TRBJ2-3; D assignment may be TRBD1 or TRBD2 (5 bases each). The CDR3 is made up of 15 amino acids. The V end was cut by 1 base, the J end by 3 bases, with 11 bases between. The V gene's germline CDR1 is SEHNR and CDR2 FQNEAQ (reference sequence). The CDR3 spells CASSLGGVKTDTQYF. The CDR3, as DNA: TGTGCCAGCAGCTTAGGAGGGGTCAAAACAGATACGCAGTATTTT.

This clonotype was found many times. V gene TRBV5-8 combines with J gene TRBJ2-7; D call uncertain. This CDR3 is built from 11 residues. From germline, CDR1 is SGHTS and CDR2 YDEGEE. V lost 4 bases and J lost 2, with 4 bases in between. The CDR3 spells CASSPTYEQYF. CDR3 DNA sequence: TGTGCCAGCAGCCCTACCTACGAGCAGTACTTC. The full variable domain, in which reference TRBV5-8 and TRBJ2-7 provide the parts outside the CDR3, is EAGVTQSPTHLIKTRGQQATLRCSPISGHTSVYWYQQALGLGLQFLLWYDEGEERNRGNFPPRFSGRQFPNYSSELNVNALELEDSALYLCASSPTYEQYFGPGTRLTVT.

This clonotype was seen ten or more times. The CDR3 DNA reads TGTGCCAGCAGTTTCCCCGGACAGGGGCTAAGCTACGAGCAGTACTTC. Its protein is CASSFPGQGLSYEQYF. This chain joins TRBV28 and TRBJ2-7, with 9 positions matching TRBD1. With V trimmed by 3 bases and J by 3 bases, 9 bases remained unmatched. Germline lookup yields CDR1 MDHEN and CDR2 SYDVKM. The CDR3 covers 16 residues. The full variable domain, rest sourced from reference TRBV28 and TRBJ2-7, is DVKVTQSSRYLVKRTGEKVFLECVQDMDHENMFWYRQDPGLGLRLIYFSYDVKMKEKGDIPEGYSVSREKKERFSLILESASTNQTSMYLCASSFPGQGLSYEQYFGPGTRLTVT.

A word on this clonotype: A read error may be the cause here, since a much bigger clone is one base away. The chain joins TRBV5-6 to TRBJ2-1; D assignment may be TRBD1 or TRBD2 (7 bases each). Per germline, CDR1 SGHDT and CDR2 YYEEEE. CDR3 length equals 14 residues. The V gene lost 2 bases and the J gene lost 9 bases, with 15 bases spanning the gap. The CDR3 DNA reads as TGTGCCAGCAGCTTCAGGGGGGGTCACAGTGAGCAGTTCTTC. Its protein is CASSFRGGHSEQFF.

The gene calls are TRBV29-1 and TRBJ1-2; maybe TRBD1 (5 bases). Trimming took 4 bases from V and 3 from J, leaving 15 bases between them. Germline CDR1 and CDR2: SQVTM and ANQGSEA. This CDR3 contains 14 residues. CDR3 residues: CSVARVGRDYGYTF. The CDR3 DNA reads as TGCAGCGTTGCCAGGGTAGGGCGGGACTATGGCTACACCTTC.